In its sample, the clone carrying this T cell receptor (beta chain) was seen once. This sample is drawn from a study of blood T cells in healthy people across ages. A second roughly 6 to 11 cycle PCR used barcoded and J-beta primers. TCRdb re-derived calls from the 5' RACE reads in MiXCR, one entry per CDR3 protein. The data show hundreds of thousands of distinct CDR3 sequences, with roughly 25% seen just once and roughly 9% held by the top ten. This CDR3 region has 11 residues. Trimming removed 5 bases at V and 8 bases at J, with 4 bases between. CDR1 is MDHEN, CDR2 SYDVKM, per germline. These sequences were also reported in another study, on T cells of mothers and their children.

The chain uses TRBV28 and TRBJ1-6; D unclear. Sequencing input: blood. The TCR comes from a boy between 10 and 17 years old in good health. The CDR3 DNA sequence: TGTGCCAGCAGTACCGATTCACCCCTCCACTTT. The encoded protein is CASSTDSPLHF.